Listed here are 10 T cell receptor beta chains from one sample, sequenced in a study of molecular identifiers for immune sequencing clone quantification listed by TCRdb under 2018. Preparation of the library involved PCR. Reads for this sample came from an Illumina HiSeq 4000. TCRdb trimmed the raw reads at Q25, called clones with MiXCR and kept productive beta chains. Entries that share a CDR3 protein sequence are merged under the most common genes and DNA. The sample has around 470,000 distinct CDR3 sequences on record, roughly 23% of them singletons. About 0.8% of the sample goes to the ten largest clones. Sequenced material: naive CD8+ T cells from blood, with Jurkat cell RNA spiked in. The sample's cell subset or site label is to be understood as: FACS-sorted CD8+CD4-CCR7+CD45RA+ naive T cells. These TCRs come from a human donor in good health. Some libraries in this study had Jurkat cell RNA spiked in.

On this clonotype: A much more abundant neighbour one base away suggests this may be a read error. This chain joins TRBV28 and TRBJ2-3, with a tentative D call TRBD2 (5 bases). Germline assignment: CDR1 MDHEN and CDR2 SYDVKM. This CDR3 is 17 amino acids long. CDR3 DNA: TGTGCCAGCATTCCACCGGACGGGGTATTCAGCACAGATACGCAGTGTTTT. Translation gives CASIPPDGVFSTDTQCF. Together with reference TRBV28 and TRBJ2-3, the CDR3 gives the full variable domain: DVKVTQSSRYLVKRTGEKVFLECVQDMDHENMFWYRQDPGLGLRLIYFSYDVKMKEKGDIPEGYSVSREKKERFSLILESASTNQTSMYLCASIPPDGVFSTDTQCFGPGTRLTVL.

As to this clonotype: A read error is likely, as this CDR3 ends without the conserved phenylalanine or tryptophan. The chain combines TRBV29-1 with TRBJ2-1; D gene uncertain. V lost 1 base and J 2 bases, leaving 18 bases between the germline ends. The CDR3 consists of 17 residues. CDR1 and CDR2 (germline): SQVTM, ANQGSEA. The DNA of the CDR3 is TGCAGCGTTGAAGTTACAGATCCGTTGGTTACCTACAATGAGCAGTTCTCC. It encodes CSVEVTDPLVTYNEQFS.

This clonotype was observed a handful of times. The chain carries TRBV27 and TRBJ2-2; TRBD1 is a possible D gene (5 bases). The CDR3 sequence is 15 residues long. Between the trimmed V and J ends, which lost 1 base and 6 bases, there was a span of 12 bases. CDR1 is MNHEY, CDR2 SMNVEV, per germline (reference sequence). The CDR3 spells CASSLLGGASGELFF. CDR3 bases: TGTGCCAGCAGTTTATTGGGTGGGGCCTCCGGGGAGCTGTTTTTT.

A few counts support this clonotype. The chain couples TRBV20-1 to TRBJ2-1, with unresolved D. V shed 0 bases and J shed 5 bases, with 8 bases lying between them. The CDR3 covers 13 residues. CDR1 DFQATT and CDR2 SNEGSKA come from the germline V gene (reference sequence). CDR3 residues: CSARDRWDNEQFF. CDR3 in DNA: TGCAGTGCTAGAGATCGGTGGGACAATGAGCAGTTCTTC.

This clonotype showed up just a few times. The J gene is TRBJ1-2, the V gene TRBV4-3; unclear D gene. The CDR3 spans 13 residues. Trimming stripped 0 bases from V and 7 bases from J, with 9 bases between. Germline-derived CDR1 and CDR2 are LGHNA and YSLEER. The CDR3 DNA reads as TGCGCCAGCAGCCAAGAGTTGTCAGCTGGCTACACCTTC. Its translation: CASSQELSAGYTF.

To note about this clonotype: A much larger clone lies one base from this, so it may be a read error. The chain combines TRBV14 with TRBJ1-1; D unclear. The CDR3 consists of 16 residues. Germline V gene sequence: CDR1 SGHDN, CDR2 FVKESK. V shed 4 bases and J shed 0 bases, with 15 bases lying between them. The CDR3 loop is CASSRDFRTMNTEAFF. The CDR3 DNA reads TGTGCCAGCAGCCGAGATTTTCGAACCATGAACACTGAAGCTTTCTTT.

This clonotype was seen only a few times. The chain couples TRBV6-5 to TRBJ2-3, with D possibly matching TRBD2 (5 bases). Trimming removed 5 bases at V and 2 bases at J, with 23 bases between. The CDR3 spans 18 residues. Germline-derived CDR1 and CDR2 are MNHEY and SVGAGI. The CDR3, as DNA: TGTGCCAGCAGTAACACCCCGACACTAGTTTTCCCCACAGATACGCAGTATTTT. Translating gives CASSNTPTLVFPTDTQYF.

This clonotype was observed a few times. CDR3 bases: TGTGCCAGCAGTTATCGGGACGGGGTATCCTACGAGCAGTACTTC. Its protein product is CASSYRDGVSYEQYF. This chain links TRBV6-2 or TRBV6-3 with TRBJ2-7, with D perhaps given as TRBD1 or TRBD2 (5 bases each). Between the trimmed V and J ends, which lost 3 bases and 1 base, there was a span of 13 bases. Germline-derived CDR1 and CDR2 are MNHEY and SVGEGT. The CDR3 is 15 residues long.

The CDR3 DNA is TGTGCCTGGAAGGGACTAGCGGGGGACAATGAGCAGTTCTTC. Its protein product is CAWKGLAGDNEQFF. The rearrangement uses TRBV30 and TRBJ2-1; 14 nucleotides match TRBD2. The CDR3 extends over 14 amino acids. Germline CDR1 is GTSNPN and CDR2 is SVGIG (reference sequence). V was clipped by 4 bases and J by 5 bases; unmatched bases: 1.

The chain couples TRBV19 to TRBJ2-4; 11 bases match TRBD2. The CDR3 runs to 13 residues. Germline V gene data show CDR1 as LNHDA and CDR2 as SQIVND (reference sequence). The V segment lost 10 bases and the J segment 5 bases; nucleotides outside the gene matches: 4. CDR3 in amino acids: CATLLAGENIQYF. The CDR3 nucleotides read TGTGCCACCTTACTAGCGGGGGAAAACATTCAGTACTTC.